The sequence of this T cell receptor beta chain was determined in a study of T cell changes during pregnancy in multiple sclerosis. Assay used: immunoSEQ multiplex PCR; TCRdb lists only in-frame clones, some missing. The sample has about 64,000 clones; roughly 93% are singletons. Per the germline V gene, CDR1 is PRHDT and CDR2 is FYEKMQ (reference sequence). The CDR3 contains 14 residues. Deletions cut 2 bases from V and 15 bases from J, with 17 bases between. The receptor comes from a female donor with multiple sclerosis, enrolled in a pregnancy study. The chain joins TRBV13 to TRBJ1-6, with D possibly being TRBD1 (5 bases). This specimen consisted of peripheral blood, obtained in the second trimester of pregnancy. CDR3: CASSLNPQGGFLHF. The CDR3 nucleotides are TGTGCCAGCAGCTTAAATCCTCAGGGTGGTTTCCTCCACTTT.